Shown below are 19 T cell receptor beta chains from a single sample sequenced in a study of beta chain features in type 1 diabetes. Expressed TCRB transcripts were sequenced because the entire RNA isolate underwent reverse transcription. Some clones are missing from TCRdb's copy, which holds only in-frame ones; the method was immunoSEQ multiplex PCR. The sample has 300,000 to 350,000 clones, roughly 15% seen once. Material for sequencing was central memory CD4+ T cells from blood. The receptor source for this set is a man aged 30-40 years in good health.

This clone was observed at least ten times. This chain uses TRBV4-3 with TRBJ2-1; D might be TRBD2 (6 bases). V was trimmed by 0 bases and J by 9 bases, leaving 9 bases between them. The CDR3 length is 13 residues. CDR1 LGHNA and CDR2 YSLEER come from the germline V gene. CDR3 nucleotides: TGCGCCAGCAGCCAAGATTCCGGGGGTGAGCAGTTCTTC. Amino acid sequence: CASSQDSGGEQFF.

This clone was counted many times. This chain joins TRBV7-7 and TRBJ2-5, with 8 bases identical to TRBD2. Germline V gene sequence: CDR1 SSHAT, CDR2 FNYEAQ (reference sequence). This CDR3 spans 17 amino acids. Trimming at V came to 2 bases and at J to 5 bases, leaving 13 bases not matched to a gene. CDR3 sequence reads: CASSLNSNGGAWETQYF. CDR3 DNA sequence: TGTGCCAGCAGCTTAAACAGTAACGGGGGGGCCTGGGAGACCCAGTACTTC.

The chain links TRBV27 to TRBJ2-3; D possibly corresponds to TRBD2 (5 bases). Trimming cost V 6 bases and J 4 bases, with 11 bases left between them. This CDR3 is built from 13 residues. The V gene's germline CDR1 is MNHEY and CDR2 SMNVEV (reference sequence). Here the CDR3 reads CASRIDSADTQYF. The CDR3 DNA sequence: TGTGCCAGCAGGATCGATAGCGCAGATACGCAGTATTTT.

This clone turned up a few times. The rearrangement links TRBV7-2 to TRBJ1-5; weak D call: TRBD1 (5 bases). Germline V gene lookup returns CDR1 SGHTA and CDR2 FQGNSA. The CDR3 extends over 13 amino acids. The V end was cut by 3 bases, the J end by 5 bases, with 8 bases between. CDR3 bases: TGTGCCAGCAGCTTGGGGCAACATCAGCCCCAGCATTTT. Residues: CASSLGQHQPQHF.

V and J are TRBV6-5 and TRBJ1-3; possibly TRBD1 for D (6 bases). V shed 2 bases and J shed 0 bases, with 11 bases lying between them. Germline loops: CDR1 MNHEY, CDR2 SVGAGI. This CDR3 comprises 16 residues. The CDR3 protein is CASSYGQMISGNTIYF. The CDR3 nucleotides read TGTGCCAGCAGTTACGGACAGATGATCTCTGGAAACACCATATATTTT.

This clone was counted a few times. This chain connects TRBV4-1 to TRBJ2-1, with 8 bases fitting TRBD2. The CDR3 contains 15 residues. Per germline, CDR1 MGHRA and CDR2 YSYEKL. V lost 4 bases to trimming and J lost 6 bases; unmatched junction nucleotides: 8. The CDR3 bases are TGCGCCAGCAGCCCCCGGGATAGCGGGGTCAATGAGCAGTTCTTC. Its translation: CASSPRDSGVNEQFF.

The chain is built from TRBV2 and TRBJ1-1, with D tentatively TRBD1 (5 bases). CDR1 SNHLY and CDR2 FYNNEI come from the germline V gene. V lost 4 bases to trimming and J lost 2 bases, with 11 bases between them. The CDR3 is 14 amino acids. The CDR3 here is CASSASQGNTEAFF. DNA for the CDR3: TGTGCCAGCAGTGCTAGTCAGGGCAACACTGAAGCTTTCTTT.

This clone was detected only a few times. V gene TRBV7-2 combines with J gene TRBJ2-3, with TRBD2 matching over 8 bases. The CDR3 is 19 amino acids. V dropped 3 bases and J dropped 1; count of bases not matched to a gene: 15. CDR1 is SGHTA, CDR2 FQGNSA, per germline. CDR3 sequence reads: CASSFRSTTRGAGTDTQYF. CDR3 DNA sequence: TGTGCCAGCAGCTTTAGGTCCACAACGCGGGGGGCCGGCACAGATACGCAGTATTTT.

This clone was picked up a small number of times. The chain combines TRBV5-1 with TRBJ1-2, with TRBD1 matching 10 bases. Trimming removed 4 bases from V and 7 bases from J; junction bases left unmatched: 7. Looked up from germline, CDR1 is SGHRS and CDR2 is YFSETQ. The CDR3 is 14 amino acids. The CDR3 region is CASSREGQGGGYTF. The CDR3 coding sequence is TGCGCCAGCAGCCGTGAAGGACAGGGGGGTGGCTACACCTTC.

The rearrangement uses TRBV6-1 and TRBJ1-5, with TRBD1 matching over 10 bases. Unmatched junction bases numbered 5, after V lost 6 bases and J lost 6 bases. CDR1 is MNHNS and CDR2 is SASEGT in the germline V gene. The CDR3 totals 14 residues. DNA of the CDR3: TGTGCCAGCAGGGGGACAGGGGTAGTTCAGCCCCAGCATTTT. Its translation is CASRGTGVVQPQHF.

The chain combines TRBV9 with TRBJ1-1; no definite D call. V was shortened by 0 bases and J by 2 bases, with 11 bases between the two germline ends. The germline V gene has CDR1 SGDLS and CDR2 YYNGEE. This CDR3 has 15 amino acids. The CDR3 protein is CASSVDEGYNTEAFF. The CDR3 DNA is TGTGCCAGCAGCGTAGATGAGGGTTATAACACTGAAGCTTTCTTT.

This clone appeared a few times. The CDR3 is CASSLEGAGANVLTF. In DNA, the CDR3 is TGTGCCAGCAGCTTGGAGGGAGCCGGGGCCAACGTCCTGACTTTC. V gene TRBV11-2 combines with J gene TRBJ2-6; a weak D match, TRBD2 (6 bases). Trimming pared 3 bases from V and 4 bases from J, leaving 10 bases between. The length of the CDR3 is 15 residues. Germline loops: CDR1 SGHAT, CDR2 FQNNGV.

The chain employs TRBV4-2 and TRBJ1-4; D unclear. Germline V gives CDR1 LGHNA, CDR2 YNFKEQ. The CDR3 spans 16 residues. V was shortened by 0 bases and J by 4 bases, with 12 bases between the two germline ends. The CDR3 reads CASSQDPNGRNEKLFF. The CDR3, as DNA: TGTGCCAGCAGCCAAGATCCGAATGGCCGTAATGAAAAACTGTTTTTT.

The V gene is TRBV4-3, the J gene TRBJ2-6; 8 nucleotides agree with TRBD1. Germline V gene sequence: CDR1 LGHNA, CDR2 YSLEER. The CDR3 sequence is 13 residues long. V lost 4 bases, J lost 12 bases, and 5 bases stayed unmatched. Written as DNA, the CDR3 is TGCGCCAGCAGCCCCGGGACAGGTCTCGTCCTGACTTTC. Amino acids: CASSPGTGLVLTF.

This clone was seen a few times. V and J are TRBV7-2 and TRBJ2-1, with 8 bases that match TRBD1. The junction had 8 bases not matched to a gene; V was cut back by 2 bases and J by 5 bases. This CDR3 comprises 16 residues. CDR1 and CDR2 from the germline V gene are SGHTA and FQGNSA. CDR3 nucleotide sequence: TGTGCCAGCAGCTTAAGTTTTCAGGGGGCCAACAATGAGCAGTTCTTC. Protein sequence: CASSLSFQGANNEQFF.

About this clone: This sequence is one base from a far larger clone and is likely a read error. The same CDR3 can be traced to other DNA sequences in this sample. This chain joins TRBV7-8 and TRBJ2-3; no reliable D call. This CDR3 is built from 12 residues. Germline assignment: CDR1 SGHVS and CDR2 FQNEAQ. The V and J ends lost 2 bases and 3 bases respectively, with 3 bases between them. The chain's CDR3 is CASSLSTDTQYF. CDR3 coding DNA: TGTGCCAGCAGCTTAAGTACAGATACGCAGTATTTT. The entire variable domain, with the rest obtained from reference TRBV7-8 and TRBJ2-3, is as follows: GAGVSQSPRYKVAKRGQDVALRCDPISGHVSLFWYQQALGQGPEFLTYFQNEAQLDKSGLPSDRFFAERPEGSVSTLKIQRTQQEDSAVYLCASSLSTDTQYFGPGTRLTVL.

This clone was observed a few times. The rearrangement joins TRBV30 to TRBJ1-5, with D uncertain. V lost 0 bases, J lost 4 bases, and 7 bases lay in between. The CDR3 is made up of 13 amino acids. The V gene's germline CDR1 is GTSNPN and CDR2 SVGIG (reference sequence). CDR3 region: CAWSVEANQPQHF. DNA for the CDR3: TGTGCCTGGAGTGTGGAGGCTAATCAGCCCCAGCATTTT.

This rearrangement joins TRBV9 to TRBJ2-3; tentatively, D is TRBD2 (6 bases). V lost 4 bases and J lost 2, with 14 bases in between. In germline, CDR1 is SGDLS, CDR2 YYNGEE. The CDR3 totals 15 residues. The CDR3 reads CASSPPGVPTDTQYF. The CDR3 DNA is TGTGCCAGCAGCCCCCCGGGAGTCCCCACAGATACGCAGTATTTT.

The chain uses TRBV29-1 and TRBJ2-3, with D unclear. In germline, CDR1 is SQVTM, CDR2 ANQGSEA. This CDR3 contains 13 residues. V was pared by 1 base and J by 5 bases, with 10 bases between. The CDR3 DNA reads TGCAGCGTTGAAGTGTTGGTTAAAGATACGCAGTATTTT. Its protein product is CSVEVLVKDTQYF.